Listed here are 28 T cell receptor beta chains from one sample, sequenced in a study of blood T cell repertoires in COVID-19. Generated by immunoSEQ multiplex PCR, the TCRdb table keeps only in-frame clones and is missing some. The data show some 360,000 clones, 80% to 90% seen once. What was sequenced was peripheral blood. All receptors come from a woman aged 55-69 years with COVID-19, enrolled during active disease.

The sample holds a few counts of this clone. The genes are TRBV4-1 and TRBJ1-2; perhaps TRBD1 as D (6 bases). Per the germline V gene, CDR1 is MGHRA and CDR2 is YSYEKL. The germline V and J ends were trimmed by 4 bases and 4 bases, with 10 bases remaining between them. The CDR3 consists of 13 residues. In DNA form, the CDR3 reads TGCGCCAGCAGCCGGGGGCCCAGCTATGGCTACACCTTC. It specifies CASSRGPSYGYTF.

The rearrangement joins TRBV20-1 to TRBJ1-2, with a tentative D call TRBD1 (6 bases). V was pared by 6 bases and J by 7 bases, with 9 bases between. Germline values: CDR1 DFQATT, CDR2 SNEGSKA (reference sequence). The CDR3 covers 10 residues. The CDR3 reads CSAHRAGYTF. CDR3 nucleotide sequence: TGCAGTGCACACAGGGCTGGCTACACCTTC.

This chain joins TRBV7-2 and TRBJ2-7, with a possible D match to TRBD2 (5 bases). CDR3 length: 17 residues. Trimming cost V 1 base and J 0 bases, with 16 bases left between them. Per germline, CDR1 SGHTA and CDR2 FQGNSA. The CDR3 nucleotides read TGTGCCAGCAGCTTAGTGAGGGCGGGTCCGAGCTCCTACGAGCAGTACTTC. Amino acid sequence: CASSLVRAGPSSYEQYF.

CDR3: CASSDKRGSYNSPLHF. The CDR3 coding sequence is TGTGCCAGCAGTGACAAAAGGGGCTCTTATAATTCACCCCTCCACTTT. V gene TRBV6-4 combines with J gene TRBJ1-6; D is possibly TRBD1 (5 bases). This CDR3 contains 16 residues. Germline CDR1 MRHNA, CDR2 SNTAGT. The V end lost 2 bases, the J end lost 4 bases, and 12 bases lay between the germline ends.

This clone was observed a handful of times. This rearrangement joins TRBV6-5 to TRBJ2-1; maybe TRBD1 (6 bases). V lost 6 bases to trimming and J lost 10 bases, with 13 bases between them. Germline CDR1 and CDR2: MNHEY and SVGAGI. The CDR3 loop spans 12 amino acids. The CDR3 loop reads CASRVPGQEQFF. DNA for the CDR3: TGTGCCAGCAGGGTACCTGGACAGGAGCAGTTCTTC.

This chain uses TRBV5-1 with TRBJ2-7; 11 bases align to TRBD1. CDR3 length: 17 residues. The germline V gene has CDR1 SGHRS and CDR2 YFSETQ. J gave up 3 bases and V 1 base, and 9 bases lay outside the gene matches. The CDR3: CASSLWGQGDSGYEQYF. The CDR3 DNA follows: TGCGCCAGCAGCTTGTGGGGACAGGGGGACAGCGGCTACGAGCAGTACTTC.

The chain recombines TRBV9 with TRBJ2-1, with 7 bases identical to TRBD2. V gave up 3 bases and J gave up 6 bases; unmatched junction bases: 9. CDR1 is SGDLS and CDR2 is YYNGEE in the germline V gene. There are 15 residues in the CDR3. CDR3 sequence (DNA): TGTGCCAGCAGCGCAACTAGCGAGGTGAGCAATGAGCAGTTCTTC. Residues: CASSATSEVSNEQFF.

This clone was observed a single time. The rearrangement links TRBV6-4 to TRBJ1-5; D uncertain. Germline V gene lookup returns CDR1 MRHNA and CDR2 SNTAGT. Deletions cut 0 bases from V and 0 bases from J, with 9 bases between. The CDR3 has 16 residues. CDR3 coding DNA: TGTGCCAGCAGTGACTCAATCGGTTATAGCAATCAGCCCCAGCATTTT. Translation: CASSDSIGYSNQPQHF.

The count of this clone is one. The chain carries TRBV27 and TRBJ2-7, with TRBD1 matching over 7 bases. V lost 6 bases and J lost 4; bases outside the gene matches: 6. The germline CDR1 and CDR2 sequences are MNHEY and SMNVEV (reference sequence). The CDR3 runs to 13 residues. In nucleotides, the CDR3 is TGTGCCAGCAGCCTATTGACAGGGTACGAGCAGTACTTC. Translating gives CASSLLTGYEQYF.

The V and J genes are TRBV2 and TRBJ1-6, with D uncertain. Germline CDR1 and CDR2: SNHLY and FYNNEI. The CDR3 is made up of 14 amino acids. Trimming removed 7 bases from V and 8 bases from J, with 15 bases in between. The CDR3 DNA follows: TGTGCCAGCACCTCCATAGCCCGGGATTCACCCCTCCACTTT. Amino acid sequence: CASTSIARDSPLHF.

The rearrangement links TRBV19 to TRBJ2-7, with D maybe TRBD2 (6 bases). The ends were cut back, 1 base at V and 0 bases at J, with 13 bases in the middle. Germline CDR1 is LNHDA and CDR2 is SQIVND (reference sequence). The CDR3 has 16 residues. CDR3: CASSIGQRVNSYEQYF. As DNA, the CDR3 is TGTGCCAGTAGTATAGGCCAGCGGGTAAACTCCTACGAGCAGTACTTC.

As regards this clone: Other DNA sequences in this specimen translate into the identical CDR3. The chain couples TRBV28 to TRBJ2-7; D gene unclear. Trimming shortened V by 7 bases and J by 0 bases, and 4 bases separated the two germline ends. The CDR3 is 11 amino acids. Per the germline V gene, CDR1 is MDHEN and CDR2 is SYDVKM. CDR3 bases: TGTGCCAGCACCAGCTCCTACGAGCAGTACTTC. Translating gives CASTSSYEQYF. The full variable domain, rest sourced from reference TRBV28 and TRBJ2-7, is DVKVTQSSRYLVKRTGEKVFLECVQDMDHENMFWYRQDPGLGLRLIYFSYDVKMKEKGDIPEGYSVSREKKERFSLILESASTNQTSMYLCASTSSYEQYFGPGTRLTVT.

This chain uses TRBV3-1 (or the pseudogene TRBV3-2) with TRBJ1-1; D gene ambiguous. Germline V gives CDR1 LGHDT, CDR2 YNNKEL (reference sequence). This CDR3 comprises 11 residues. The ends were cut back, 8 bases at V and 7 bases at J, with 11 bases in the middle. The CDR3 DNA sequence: TGTGCCAGCGTTCTCGGTGTTGAAGCTTTCTTT. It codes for CASVLGVEAFF.

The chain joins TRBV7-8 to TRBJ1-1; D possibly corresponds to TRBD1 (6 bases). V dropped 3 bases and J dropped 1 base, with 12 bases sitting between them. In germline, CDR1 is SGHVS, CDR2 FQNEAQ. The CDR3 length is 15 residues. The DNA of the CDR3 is TGTGCCAGCAGCTTCATTGGGACACAGAACACTGAAGCTTTCTTT. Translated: CASSFIGTQNTEAFF. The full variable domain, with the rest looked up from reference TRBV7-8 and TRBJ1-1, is GAGVSQSPRYKVAKRGQDVALRCDPISGHVSLFWYQQALGQGPEFLTYFQNEAQLDKSGLPSDRFFAERPEGSVSTLKIQRTQQEDSAVYLCASSFIGTQNTEAFFGQGTRLTVV.

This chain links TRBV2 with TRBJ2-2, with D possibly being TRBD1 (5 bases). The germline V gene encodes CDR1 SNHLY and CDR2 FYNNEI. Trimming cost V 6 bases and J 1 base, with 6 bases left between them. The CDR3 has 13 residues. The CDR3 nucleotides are TGTGCCAGCAGACAGGAGAACACCGGGGAGCTGTTTTTT. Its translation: CASRQENTGELFF.

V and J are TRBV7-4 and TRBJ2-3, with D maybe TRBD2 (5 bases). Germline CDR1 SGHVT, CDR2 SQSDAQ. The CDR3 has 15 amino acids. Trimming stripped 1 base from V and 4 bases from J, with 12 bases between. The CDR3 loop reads CASSLGLAGPDTQYF. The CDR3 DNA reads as TGTGCCAGCAGCTTAGGCCTAGCCGGGCCAGATACGCAGTATTTT.

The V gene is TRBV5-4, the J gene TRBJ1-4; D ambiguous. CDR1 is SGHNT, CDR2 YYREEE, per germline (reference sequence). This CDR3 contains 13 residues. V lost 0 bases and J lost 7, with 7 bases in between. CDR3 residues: CASSLVGSEKLFF. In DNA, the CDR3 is TGTGCCAGCAGCTTGGTTGGTAGTGAAAAACTGTTTTTT. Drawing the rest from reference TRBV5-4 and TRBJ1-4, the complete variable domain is ETGVTQSPTHLIKTRGQQVTLRCSSQSGHNTVSWYQQALGQGPQFIFQYYREEENGRGNFPPRFSGLQFPNYSSELNVNALELDDSALYLCASSLVGSEKLFFGSGTQLSVL.

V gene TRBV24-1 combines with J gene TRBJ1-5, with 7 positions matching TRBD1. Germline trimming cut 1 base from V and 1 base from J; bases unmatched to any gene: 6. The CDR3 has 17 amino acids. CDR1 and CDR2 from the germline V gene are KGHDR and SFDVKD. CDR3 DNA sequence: TGTGCCACCAGTGATTTCGAGACAGGGCTGAGCAATCAGCCCCAGCATTTT. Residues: CATSDFETGLSNQPQHF.

Written as DNA, the CDR3 is TGTGCCAGCAGTGAACGGACTAGCGGGGTATCTTTGTATACGCAGTATTTT. This encodes CASSERTSGVSLYTQYF. The V gene is TRBV6-1, the J gene TRBJ2-3, with TRBD2 matching 12 bases. Germline V lookup: CDR1 MNHNS, CDR2 SASEGT. The J segment lost 7 bases and the V segment lost 2 bases, leaving 10 bases of the junction unmatched. The CDR3 is made up of 17 amino acids.

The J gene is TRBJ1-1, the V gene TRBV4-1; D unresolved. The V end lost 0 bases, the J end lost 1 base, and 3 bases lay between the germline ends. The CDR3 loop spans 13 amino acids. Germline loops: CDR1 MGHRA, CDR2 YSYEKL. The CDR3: CASSQDRNTEAFF. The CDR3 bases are TGCGCCAGCAGCCAAGATAGGAACACTGAAGCTTTCTTT.

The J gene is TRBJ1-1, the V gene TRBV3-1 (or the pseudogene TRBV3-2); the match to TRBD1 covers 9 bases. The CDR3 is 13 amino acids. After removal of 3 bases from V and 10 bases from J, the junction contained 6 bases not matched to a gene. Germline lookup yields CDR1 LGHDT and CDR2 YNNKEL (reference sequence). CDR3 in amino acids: CASSHSQGARAFF. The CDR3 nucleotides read TGTGCCAGCAGCCACTCACAGGGGGCGCGAGCTTTCTTT.

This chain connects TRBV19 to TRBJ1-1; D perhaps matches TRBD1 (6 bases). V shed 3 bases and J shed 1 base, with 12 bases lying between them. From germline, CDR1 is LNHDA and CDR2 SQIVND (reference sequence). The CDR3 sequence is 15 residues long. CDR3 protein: CASSMSGGWNTEAFF. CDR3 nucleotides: TGTGCCAGTAGTATGTCTGGGGGCTGGAACACTGAAGCTTTCTTT.

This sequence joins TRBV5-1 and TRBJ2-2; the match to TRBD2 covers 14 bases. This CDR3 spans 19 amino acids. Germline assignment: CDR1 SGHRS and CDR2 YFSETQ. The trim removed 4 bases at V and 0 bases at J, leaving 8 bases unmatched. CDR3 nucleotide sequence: TGCGCCAGCAGCGCCCGACTAGCGGGGGGGCTGACGAACACCGGGGAGCTGTTTTTT. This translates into CASSARLAGGLTNTGELFF. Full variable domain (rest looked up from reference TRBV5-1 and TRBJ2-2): KAGVTQTPRYLIKTRGQQVTLSCSPISGHRSVSWYQQTPGQGLQFLFEYFSETQRNKGNFPGRFSGRQFSNSRSEMNVSTLELGDSALYLCASSARLAGGLTNTGELFFGEGSRLTVL.

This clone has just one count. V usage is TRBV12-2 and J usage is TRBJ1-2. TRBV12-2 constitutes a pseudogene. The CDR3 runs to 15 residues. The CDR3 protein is CASRLEPGKVHGYTF. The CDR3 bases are TGTGCAAGTCGCTTAGAGCCCGGGAAAGTCCATGGCTACACCTTC.

The CDR3 region is CASSLERWRPYEQYF. The CDR3 DNA reads as TGTGCCAGCAGCTTAGAACGTTGGCGGCCCTACGAGCAGTACTTC. V and J are TRBV7-2 and TRBJ2-7; D gene unclear. CDR3 size: 15 residues. The V gene lost 1 base and the J gene lost 2 bases, with 12 bases spanning the gap. CDR1 and CDR2 (germline): SGHTA, FQGNSA.

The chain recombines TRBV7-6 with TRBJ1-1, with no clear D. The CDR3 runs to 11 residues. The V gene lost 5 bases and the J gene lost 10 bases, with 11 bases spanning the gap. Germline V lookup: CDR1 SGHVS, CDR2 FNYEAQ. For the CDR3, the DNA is TGTGCCAGCAGCAGAGGAGTGAGAGCTTTCTTT. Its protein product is CASSRGVRAFF. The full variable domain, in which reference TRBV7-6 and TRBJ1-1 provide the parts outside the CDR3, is GAGVSQSPRYKVTKRGQDVALRCDPISGHVSLYWYRQALGQGPEFLTYFNYEAQQDKSGLPNDRFSAERPEGSISTLTIQRTEQRDSAMYRCASSRGVRAFFGQGTRLTVV.

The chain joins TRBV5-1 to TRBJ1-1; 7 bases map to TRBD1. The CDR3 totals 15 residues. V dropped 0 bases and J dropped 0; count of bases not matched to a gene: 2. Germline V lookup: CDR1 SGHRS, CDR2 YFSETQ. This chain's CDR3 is CASSLAGTVNTEAFF. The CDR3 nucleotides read TGCGCCAGCAGCTTGGCCGGGACAGTGAACACTGAAGCTTTCTTT.

CDR3 in amino acids: CASSPGNEQYF. The CDR3 coding sequence is TGTGCCAGCAGCCCCGGGAACGAGCAGTACTTC. This sequence joins TRBV12-3 or TRBV12-4 and TRBJ2-7; perhaps TRBD2 as D (5 bases). The V end lost 6 bases, the J end lost 5 bases, and 8 bases lay between the germline ends. CDR3 length equals 11 residues.